A single sample gave rise to the 23 T cell receptor beta chains below, sequenced in a study of shared clonotypes between healthy human individuals (dated by TCRdb to 2020 to 2021). The receptor library was made with the immunoSEQ multiplex PCR assay. TCRdb obtained this table from immuneACCESS and retained in-frame rearrangements with V and J assigned. These tables miss some clones; where compared with another copy, unresolved V genes account for less than half of the shortfall, and the remainder is unexplained. Here the sample has roughly 480,000 clones; 79% occur a single time. The ten largest clones take up approximately 12% of the sample. The sequenced sample consisted of PBMCs. These receptors originate from a woman in her thirties or forties in good health. Some clones in this sample may be carry-over from other donors' samples.

The gene calls are TRBV18 and TRBJ1-1; maybe TRBD1 (5 bases). The CDR3 is made up of 13 amino acids. V shed 5 bases and J shed 2 bases, with 9 bases lying between them. Germline CDR1 KGHSH, CDR2 LQKENI. CDR3 DNA sequence: TGTGCCAGCTCAAGGACACTTAACACTGAAGCTTTCTTT. Protein sequence: CASSRTLNTEAFF.

This chain connects TRBV11-2 to TRBJ1-1, with D perhaps matching TRBD1 (5 bases). This CDR3 contains 15 residues. Trimming shortened V by 0 bases and J by 1 base, and 9 bases separated the two germline ends. CDR1 is SGHAT and CDR2 is FQNNGV in the germline V gene. Written as DNA, the CDR3 is TGTGCCAGCAGCTTAGAAGGACATAAGAACACTGAAGCTTTCTTT. It encodes CASSLEGHKNTEAFF.

Of note for this clone: The same CDR3 also results from other DNA sequences found in this sample. The chain joins TRBV28 to TRBJ1-2; no definite D call. V lost 1 base to trimming and J lost 4 bases, with 19 bases between them. This CDR3 is built from 17 residues. Germline CDR1 MDHEN, CDR2 SYDVKM. CDR3 in amino acids: CASSLSTPATATYGYTF. The CDR3 region has the DNA TGTGCCAGCAGTTTATCCACCCCCGCGACGGCTACCTATGGCTACACCTTC.

This clone was observed at least ten times. This specimen includes other DNA sequences encoding the same CDR3. V and J are TRBV30 and TRBJ2-5; 15 positions agree with TRBD2. CDR1 GTSNPN and CDR2 SVGIG come from the germline V gene (reference sequence). The trim removed 3 bases at V and 1 base at J, leaving 6 bases unmatched. This CDR3 region has 17 residues. CDR3 loop: CAWSLRGLAGGQETQYF. The CDR3 DNA reads as TGTGCCTGGAGCCTTAGGGGACTAGCGGGAGGCCAAGAGACCCAGTACTTC. The complete variable domain, with remaining parts taken from reference TRBV30 and TRBJ2-5, reads SQTIHQWPATLVQPVGSPLSLECTVEGTSNPNLYWYRQAAGRGLQLLFYSVGIGQISSEVPQNLSASRPQDRQFILSSKKLLLSDSGFYLCAWSLRGLAGGQETQYFGPGTRLLVL.

This clone was seen only once. The V call is TRBV6-5, the J call TRBJ2-7; the D is unclear. This CDR3 contains 13 residues. Trimming stripped 4 bases from V and 0 bases from J, with 7 bases between. Germline V gene lookup returns CDR1 MNHEY and CDR2 SVGAGI. The CDR3 reads CASSSRSSYEQYF. The CDR3 DNA follows: TGTGCCAGCAGTTCCAGAAGCTCCTACGAGCAGTACTTC.

This clone appeared a few times. The rearrangement links TRBV5-4 to TRBJ1-2, with TRBD1 matching over 7 bases. CDR1 is SGHNT, CDR2 YYREEE, per germline (reference sequence). The CDR3 spans 13 residues. Losses at the gene ends were 2 bases for V and 7 bases for J; bases not matched to a gene: 5. Here the CDR3 reads CASSLDPGGGYTF. Written as DNA, the CDR3 is TGTGCCAGCAGCTTAGATCCAGGGGGTGGCTACACCTTC.

The chain uses TRBV5-1 and TRBJ2-1; perhaps TRBD2 as D (6 bases). The CDR3 spans 15 residues. Trimming shortened V by 5 bases and J by 7 bases, and 19 bases separated the two germline ends. The germline CDR1 and CDR2 sequences are SGHRS and YFSETQ. CDR3 sequence reads: CASRPAGLTGNEQFF. For the CDR3, the DNA is TGCGCCAGCAGACCCGCGGGACTCACGGGGAATGAGCAGTTCTTC.

This chain connects TRBV29-1 to TRBJ2-5, with 8 positions matching TRBD1. The J segment lost 5 bases and the V segment lost 5 bases, leaving 10 bases of the junction unmatched. Germline CDR1 is SQVTM and CDR2 is ANQGSEA. The CDR3 is 14 amino acids. CDR3 amino acids: CSVNGQGAYETQYF. CDR3 nucleotides: TGCAGCGTTAACGGGCAGGGGGCATACGAGACCCAGTACTTC. Based on the CDR3 plus reference TRBV29-1 and TRBJ2-5, the full variable domain is SAVISQKPSRDICQRGTSLTIQCQVDSQVTMMFWYRQQPGQSLTLIATANQGSEATYESGFVIDKFPISRPNLTFSTLTVSNMSPEDSSIYLCSVNGQGAYETQYFGPGTRLLVL.

This chain connects TRBV19 to TRBJ1-1; D unresolved. The CDR3 length is 13 residues. The V gene lost 5 bases and the J gene lost 8 bases, with 15 bases spanning the gap. Germline V lookup: CDR1 LNHDA, CDR2 SQIVND (reference sequence). In nucleotides, the CDR3 is TGTGCCAGTAGTCCCTTCGTAACCGGGGAAGCTTTCTTT. Translation: CASSPFVTGEAFF. Using reference TRBV19 and TRBJ1-1 for the parts outside the CDR3, the full variable domain is DGGITQSPKYLFRKEGQNVTLSCEQNLNHDAMYWYRQDPGQGLRLIYYSQIVNDFQKGDIAEGYSVSREKKESFPLTVTSAQKNPTAFYLCASSPFVTGEAFFGQGTRLTVV.

This chain joins TRBV28 and TRBJ1-1; D perhaps matches TRBD1 (6 bases). In germline, CDR1 is MDHEN, CDR2 SYDVKM. The CDR3 contains 14 residues. The V end lost 1 base, the J end lost 4 bases, and 10 bases lay between the germline ends. CDR3 sequence reads: CASSLSRGGTEAFF. The CDR3 nucleotides are TGTGCCAGCAGTTTATCGAGGGGGGGCACTGAAGCTTTCTTT. Combining the CDR3 with reference TRBV28 and TRBJ1-1 gives the whole variable domain DVKVTQSSRYLVKRTGEKVFLECVQDMDHENMFWYRQDPGLGLRLIYFSYDVKMKEKGDIPEGYSVSREKKERFSLILESASTNQTSMYLCASSLSRGGTEAFFGQGTRLTVV.

CDR3: CASSDPSGRVTQYF. For the CDR3, the DNA is TGTGCCAGCAGTGATCCTAGCGGGAGGGTAACCCAGTACTTC. The chain couples TRBV6-5 to TRBJ2-5; the match to TRBD2 covers 12 bases. Germline V lookup: CDR1 MNHEY, CDR2 SVGAGI. The V and J ends lost 5 bases and 8 bases, in that order; junction bases with no gene match: 6. CDR3 size: 14 residues.

The rearrangement links TRBV19 to TRBJ1-2; 7 bases line up with TRBD1. CDR1 and CDR2 from the germline V gene are LNHDA and SQIVND (reference sequence). CDR3 size: 16 residues. Trimming at V came to 5 bases and at J to 7 bases, leaving 16 bases not matched to a gene. CDR3 nucleotides: TGTGCCAGTAGTCCCCCGGGGAGGGGGCATGTTTCTGGCTACACCTTC. It is translated as CASSPPGRGHVSGYTF.

The rearrangement links TRBV7-2 to TRBJ2-1, with 7 bases matching TRBD2. The trim removed 10 bases at V and 5 bases at J, leaving 17 bases unmatched. Germline values: CDR1 SGHTA, CDR2 FQGNSA. The CDR3 has 16 residues. Here the CDR3 reads CATQRALAAKNNEQFF. In nucleotides, the CDR3 is TGTGCCACCCAGCGTGCTCTAGCGGCTAAGAACAATGAGCAGTTCTTC.

The rearrangement links TRBV10-1 to TRBJ1-1, with D tentatively TRBD1 (6 bases). This CDR3 is 16 amino acids long. Germline V gene sequence: CDR1 WNHNN, CDR2 SYGVQD (reference sequence). V lost 4 bases and J 0 bases, leaving 15 bases between the germline ends. CDR3 DNA sequence: TGCGCCAGCAGTGTTGTGGGGGGCCCGATGAACACTGAAGCTTTCTTT. Its translation is CASSVVGGPMNTEAFF.

This clone occurred once. The CDR3 nucleotides read TGTGCCAGCAGCTTAGCGGGGACAGGGGCAATCGATGGCTACACCTTC. This translates into CASSLAGTGAIDGYTF. This chain links TRBV7-9 with TRBJ1-2; 10 bases map to TRBD1. The J segment lost 6 bases and the V segment lost 0 bases, leaving 7 bases of the junction unmatched. There are 16 residues in the CDR3. Germline V lookup: CDR1 SEHNR, CDR2 FQNEAQ (reference sequence).

V usage is TRBV4-1 and J usage is TRBJ2-3; 11 bases fit TRBD2. The CDR3 contains 17 residues. Germline-derived CDR1 and CDR2 are MGHRA and YSYEKL. V lost 4 bases, J lost 0 bases, and 6 bases stayed unmatched. CDR3 nucleotide sequence: TGCGCCAGCAGCCTAGCGGGAGGGCAGTATAGCACAGATACGCAGTATTTT. This translates into CASSLAGGQYSTDTQYF.

This clone was seen repeatedly, ten times or more. V and J are TRBV7-2 and TRBJ2-1; 9 nucleotides align to TRBD1. V shed 4 bases and J 3 bases; nucleotides not matched to a gene: 4. The CDR3 runs 15 residues. CDR1 is SGHTA, CDR2 FQGNSA, per germline. The chain's CDR3 is CASSSMTGGYNEQFF. In nucleotides, the CDR3 is TGTGCCAGCAGCTCAATGACAGGGGGCTACAATGAGCAGTTCTTC. The full variable domain, in which reference TRBV7-2 and TRBJ2-1 provide the parts outside the CDR3, is GAGVSQSPSNKVTEKGKDVELRCDPISGHTALYWYRQSLGQGLEFLIYFQGNSAPDKSGLPSDRFSAERTGGSVSTLTIQRTQQEDSAVYLCASSSMTGGYNEQFFGPGTRLTVL.

A few counts support this clone. This chain uses TRBV7-9 with TRBJ1-1, with D possibly being TRBD1 (5 bases). The CDR3 is 12 amino acids. V lost 1 base to trimming and J lost 11 bases, with 11 bases between them. CDR1 and CDR2 (germline): SEHNR, FQNEAQ (reference sequence). The CDR3: CASSLVAEGAFF. The CDR3 nucleotides are TGTGCCAGCAGCTTAGTGGCAGAGGGGGCTTTCTTT.

The chain recombines TRBV5-1 with TRBJ1-4, with D uncertain. Germline V lookup: CDR1 SGHRS, CDR2 YFSETQ. This CDR3 is built from 14 residues. V was cut by 4 bases and J by 0 bases, with 7 bases left in between. The CDR3 DNA reads as TGCGCCAGCAGCCAAACACCAACTAATGAAAAACTGTTTTTT. Its protein is CASSQTPTNEKLFF.

The rearrangement links TRBV10-3 to TRBJ2-7, with 8 positions matching TRBD1. This CDR3 has 14 amino acids. Germline CDR1 and CDR2: ENHRY and SYGVKD. V lost 7 bases, J lost 12 bases, and 17 bases stayed unmatched. The CDR3 sequence: CAIKRTGRDVVLYF. The CDR3 bases are TGTGCCATCAAACGGACAGGGAGAGACGTAGTGCTGTACTTC.

The chain employs TRBV5-4 and TRBJ1-2; TRBD1 matches at 8 bases. With V trimmed by 5 bases and J by 4 bases, 4 bases remained unmatched. The V gene's germline CDR1 is SGHNT and CDR2 YYREEE (reference sequence). The CDR3 spans 13 residues. This CDR3 reads CASRTTGAYGYTF. The CDR3 DNA reads as TGTGCCAGCAGGACGACAGGGGCCTATGGCTACACCTTC. Variable domain in full (rest from reference TRBV5-4 and TRBJ1-2): ETGVTQSPTHLIKTRGQQVTLRCSSQSGHNTVSWYQQALGQGPQFIFQYYREEENGRGNFPPRFSGLQFPNYSSELNVNALELDDSALYLCASRTTGAYGYTFGSGTRLTVV.

The V call is TRBV7-3, the J call TRBJ2-3; D may correspond to TRBD1 or TRBD2 (6 bases each). V was shortened by 8 bases and J by 1 base, with 16 bases between the two germline ends. The CDR3 contains 15 residues. CDR1 is SGHTA, CDR2 FQGTGA, per germline. CDR3 DNA: TGTGCCAGCGCCAACGGGGGCTCACGCACAGATACGCAGTATTTT. Translation gives CASANGGSRTDTQYF.

The chain couples TRBV2 to TRBJ1-5; D is ambiguous. CDR1 SNHLY and CDR2 FYNNEI come from the germline V gene. There are 13 residues in the CDR3. Trimming pared 4 bases from V and 5 bases from J, leaving 9 bases between. CDR3 sequence reads: CASSVRGHQPQHF. Written as DNA, the CDR3 is TGTGCCAGCAGTGTTCGAGGGCATCAGCCCCAGCATTTT.